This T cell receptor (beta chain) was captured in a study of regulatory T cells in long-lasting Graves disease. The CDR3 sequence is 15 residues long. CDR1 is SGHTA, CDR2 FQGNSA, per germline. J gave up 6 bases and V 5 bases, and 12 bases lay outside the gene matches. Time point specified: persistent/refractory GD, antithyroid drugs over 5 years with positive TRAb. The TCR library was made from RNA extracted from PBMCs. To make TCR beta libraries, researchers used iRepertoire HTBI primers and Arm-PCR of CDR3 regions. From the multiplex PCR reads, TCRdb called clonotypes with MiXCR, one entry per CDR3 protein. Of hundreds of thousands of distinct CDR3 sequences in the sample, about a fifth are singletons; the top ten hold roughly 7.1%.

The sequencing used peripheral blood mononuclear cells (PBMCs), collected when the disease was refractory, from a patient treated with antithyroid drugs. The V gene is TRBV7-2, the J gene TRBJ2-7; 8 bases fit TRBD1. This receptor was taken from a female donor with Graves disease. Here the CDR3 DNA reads TGTGCCAGCAGCACTCGGACAGGGAGTCACTGCGAGCAGTACTTC. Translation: CASSTRTGSHCEQYF.